This T cell receptor beta chain is from a study of OX40 agonist ivuxolimab in advanced cancers. In the study overall: Hepatocellular carcinoma, melanoma, renal cell or head and neck cancer was diagnosed in the dose-escalation patients.

Trimming stripped 6 bases from V and 4 bases from J, with 16 bases between. The CDR3 is 14 residues long. Looked up from germline, CDR1 is LNHNV and CDR2 is YYDKDF (reference sequence). This clone was found once. TCRdb keeps only in-frame clones here, not all; method: immunoSEQ multiplex PCR. The data contain tens of thousands of clones, 90% to 95% of them singletons. Here the sequenced sample was CD4+ or CD8+ T cells sorted from blood, taken in a trial of the OX40 agonist ivuxolimab. The source of this sequence is an adult with an advanced solid tumor such as melanoma, head and neck, liver or kidney cancer. The chain recombines TRBV15 with TRBJ2-7; D might be TRBD1 or TRBD2, each matching 5 bases. This chain's CDR3 is CATSNGGEEYEQYF. CDR3 coding DNA: TGTGCCACCAGTAATGGGGGAGAGGAGTACGAGCAGTACTTC.